Reported below is one T cell receptor (beta chain). The antigen is unknown. The data were taken from a study of cytomegalovirus exposure and HLA in healthy donors. Looking at the study overall: The approximately 120 validation repertoires and the roughly 670 first-cohort repertoires shared a platform, a later analysis reported.

Measured with immunoSEQ multiplex PCR; TCRdb has only the in-frame clones, and not every one. The table lists under 200,000 clones, around 96% of them singletons. Study-wide results and caveats: Using the classifier, cytomegalovirus status was reportedly diagnosed with high specificity and sensitivity. There were 150 to 200 TCR beta chains listed as cytomegalovirus-associated.

Among the 110 or so subjects of the validation cohort, separate from the roughly 650-subject first cohort, were the donors. V shed 5 bases, J shed 7 bases, and the junction held 4 bases outside the gene matches. This CDR3 region has 15 residues. Germline V gene sequence: CDR1 SGHVS, CDR2 FQNEAQ. This sequence joins TRBV7-8 and TRBJ1-6; TRBD1 matches 11 bases. This clonotype originated in a woman aged 18-30 years in good health and CMV-seronegative. The sequenced sample consisted of PBMCs. As DNA, the CDR3 is TGTGCCAGCAGCCGAGGACAGGGGGCCAATTCACCCCTCCACTTT. Translation gives CASSRGQGANSPLHF.